Below, 26 T cell receptor beta chains from the same sample are listed, as sequenced in a study of blood T cell repertoires in COVID-19 (dated by TCRdb to 2020 to 2021). The library was obtained by the immunoSEQ multiplex PCR assay. TCRdb took over this immuneACCESS table, retaining in-frame rearrangements with V and J assigned. Such tables are incomplete; in checked studies, under half of the missing clones stem from an unresolved V gene, and the remainder is unexplained. The sample table holds about 70,000 clones, of which 87% were seen once. Around 5.3% of the sample is in the top ten clones. Material: peripheral blood. These receptors all stem from a man aged 50 or older with active COVID-19.

The chain employs TRBV19 and TRBJ1-2, with 7 bases that match TRBD1. The CDR3 runs 15 residues. Unmatched junction bases numbered 6, after V lost 5 bases and J lost 0 bases. The germline CDR1 and CDR2 sequences are LNHDA and SQIVND (reference sequence). CDR3 loop: CASSQRQGANYGYTF. CDR3 bases: TGTGCCAGTAGTCAACGACAGGGAGCTAACTATGGCTACACCTTC.

This chain connects TRBV11-3 to TRBJ2-1; 13 bases line up with TRBD2. The CDR3 sequence is 17 residues long. J was trimmed by 6 bases and V by 2 bases; bases with no gene match: 7. The V gene's germline CDR1 is SGHNT and CDR2 YENEEA. CDR3: CASSLFPGLAGVNEQFF. The CDR3 DNA sequence: TGTGCCAGCAGCTTATTTCCCGGACTAGCGGGAGTCAATGAGCAGTTCTTC.

This clone was detected once. This rearrangement joins TRBV7-2 to TRBJ1-3, with a tentative D call TRBD1 (6 bases). Germline V gene data show CDR1 as SGHTA and CDR2 as FQGNSA. V lost 4 bases, J lost 0 bases, and 13 bases lay in between. CDR3 length equals 16 residues. CDR3 in DNA: TGTGCCAGCAGCTCGCAAACAGGGATCTCTGGAAACACCATATATTTT. The encoded protein is CASSSQTGISGNTIYF.

The CDR3 bases are TGTGCCAGCGACCAAATTGGGGGGGTCGGCCATGAGCAGTTCTTC. Amino acids: CASDQIGGVGHEQFF. The genes are TRBV27 and TRBJ2-1; TRBD2 aligns across 7 bases. CDR1 is MNHEY, CDR2 SMNVEV, per germline (reference sequence). CDR3 length: 15 amino acids. The J segment lost 8 bases and the V segment lost 8 bases, leaving 15 bases of the junction unmatched.

The chain has TRBV28 and TRBJ1-1; TRBD1 matches at 8 bases. J lost 0 bases, V lost 7 bases, and 4 bases had no gene match. Germline-derived CDR1 and CDR2 are MDHEN and SYDVKM. The CDR3 runs 14 residues. CDR3 sequence: CASTRQGMNTEAFF. Written as DNA, the CDR3 is TGTGCCAGCACCCGACAGGGGATGAACACTGAAGCTTTCTTT.

The genes are TRBV19 and TRBJ2-5; 11 bases match TRBD1. J gave up 5 bases and V 5 bases, and 10 bases lay outside the gene matches. Germline V CDR1 and CDR2: LNHDA, SQIVND (reference sequence). The CDR3 is made up of 16 amino acids. As DNA, the CDR3 is TGTGCCAGTAGTGTAGGGACAGGGGGTATGTTTGAGACCCAGTACTTC. Its protein product is CASSVGTGGMFETQYF.

This clone was picked up many times. The chain uses TRBV29-1 and TRBJ1-2, with D unresolved. Germline V gene lookup returns CDR1 SQVTM and CDR2 ANQGSEA. The CDR3 consists of 15 residues. The V end lost 3 bases, the J end lost 4 bases, and 18 bases lay between the germline ends. DNA for the CDR3: TGCAGCGTTGATACCGGCGACAACCTATTCTATGGCTACACCTTC. Translated, it gives CSVDTGDNLFYGYTF. The full variable domain, in which reference TRBV29-1 and TRBJ1-2 provide the parts outside the CDR3, is SAVISQKPSRDICQRGTSLTIQCQVDSQVTMMFWYRQQPGQSLTLIATANQGSEATYESGFVIDKFPISRPNLTFSTLTVSNMSPEDSSIYLCSVDTGDNLFYGYTFGSGTRLTVV.

This chain links TRBV7-3 with TRBJ2-3, with 16 bases aligning to TRBD2. The V and J ends lost 5 bases and 4 bases, in that order; junction bases with no gene match: 12. The CDR3 contains 19 residues. The germline V gene has CDR1 SGHTA and CDR2 FQGTGA. The CDR3 loop is CASSPGLIGTSGRADTQYF. The CDR3 DNA sequence: TGTGCCAGCAGCCCCGGACTCATCGGGACTAGCGGGAGGGCAGATACGCAGTATTTT.

This chain connects TRBV4-3 to TRBJ1-4, with 8 positions matching TRBD1. The CDR3 sequence is 16 residues long. Looked up from germline, CDR1 is LGHNA and CDR2 is YSLEER. Trimming cost V 3 bases and J 2 bases; bases outside gene matches: 5. DNA for the CDR3: TGCGCCAGCAGCCAGGACAGGGTTACTACTAATGAAAAACTGTTTTTT. Translating gives CASSQDRVTTNEKLFF.

The rearrangement uses TRBV5-1 and TRBJ2-7; TRBD2 matches at 11 bases. The germline V gene has CDR1 SGHRS and CDR2 YFSETQ. J was trimmed by 4 bases and V by 6 bases; bases with no gene match: 9. The CDR3 has 15 residues. The CDR3 loop reads CASTTGGLAGYEQYF. The CDR3 DNA reads as TGCGCCAGCACCACCGGTGGACTAGCGGGTTACGAGCAGTACTTC.

This clone was seen a handful of times. CDR3: CASSQDTIGPRGEAFF. CDR3 nucleotides: TGTGCCAGCAGCCAAGATACTATTGGTCCCCGGGGTGAAGCTTTCTTT. This chain uses TRBV14 with TRBJ1-1; D ambiguous. Trimming stripped 0 bases from V and 7 bases from J, with 18 bases between. CDR1 and CDR2 (germline): SGHDN, FVKESK. The CDR3 contains 16 residues.

This clone showed up just once. V is TRBV19 and J is TRBJ2-1; 10 nucleotides align to TRBD2. The germline V gene encodes CDR1 LNHDA and CDR2 SQIVND (reference sequence). CDR3 size: 17 residues. Trimming at V came to 3 bases and at J to 4 bases, leaving 9 bases not matched to a gene. The CDR3 nucleotides read TGTGCCAGTAGTATCGGACTAGCGGCCACATCTTACAATGAGCAGTTCTTC. It is translated as CASSIGLAATSYNEQFF.

The chain's CDR3 is CASSRNGQGVNTEAFF. For the CDR3, the DNA is TGTGCCAGCTCACGTAATGGACAGGGCGTAAACACTGAAGCTTTCTTT. The chain employs TRBV18 and TRBJ1-1, with 8 bases identical to TRBD1. V shed 4 bases, J shed 2 bases, and the junction held 9 bases outside the gene matches. Germline CDR1 and CDR2: KGHSH and LQKENI. CDR3 size: 16 residues.

The chain recombines TRBV28 with TRBJ1-1; 7 bases are a match to TRBD1. After removal of 4 bases from V and 0 bases from J, the junction contained 8 bases not matched to a gene. This CDR3 contains 16 residues. Germline CDR1 is MDHEN and CDR2 is SYDVKM. The CDR3 reads CASSSYGTDMNTEAFF. CDR3 DNA: TGTGCCAGCAGTTCCTATGGGACAGACATGAACACTGAAGCTTTCTTT.

In its sample, this clone was seen a few times. This chain connects TRBV30 to TRBJ1-5; 10 bases are a match to TRBD1. This CDR3 region has 15 residues. J lost 0 bases, V lost 7 bases, and 6 bases had no gene match. CDR1 GTSNPN and CDR2 SVGIG come from the germline V gene (reference sequence). In DNA, the CDR3 is TGTGCCTCCTCGACAGGGGGCGCTAGCAATCAGCCCCAGCATTTT. This codes for CASSTGGASNQPQHF.

The rearrangement links TRBV7-2 to TRBJ1-6, with D perhaps matching TRBD1 (6 bases). Trimming pared 1 base from V and 7 bases from J, leaving 11 bases between. Germline CDR1 SGHTA, CDR2 FQGNSA. CDR3 length equals 15 residues. In DNA, the CDR3 is TGTGCCAGCAGCTTAGGAGGGACAAAAAATTCACCCCTCCACTTT. This codes for CASSLGGTKNSPLHF. Combining the CDR3 with reference TRBV7-2 and TRBJ1-6 gives the whole variable domain GAGVSQSPSNKVTEKGKDVELRCDPISGHTALYWYRQSLGQGLEFLIYFQGNSAPDKSGLPSDRFSAERTGGSVSTLTIQRTQQEDSAVYLCASSLGGTKNSPLHFGNGTRLTVT.

This clone was observed a single time. The V gene is TRBV12-5, the J gene TRBJ1-6, with a weak D call TRBD1 (5 bases). The germline V gene has CDR1 LGHNT and CDR2 FRNRAP. The V end was cut by 6 bases, the J end by 7 bases, with 16 bases between. The CDR3 consists of 15 residues. The chain's CDR3 is CASGLVQGRNSPLHF. The CDR3 nucleotides read TGTGCTAGTGGGCTTGTTCAGGGCCGGAATTCACCCCTCCACTTT. The variable domain in full, with the rest retrieved from reference TRBV12-5 and TRBJ1-6, is DARVTQTPRHKVTEMGQEVTMRCQPILGHNTVFWYRQTMMQGLELLAYFRNRAPLDDSGMPKDRFSAEMPDATLATLKIQPSEPRDSAVYFCASGLVQGRNSPLHFGNGTRLTVT.

The rearrangement uses TRBV7-9 and TRBJ1-6; 8 bases line up with TRBD1. J was trimmed by 14 bases and V by 5 bases; bases with no gene match: 11. Germline values: CDR1 SEHNR, CDR2 FQNEAQ (reference sequence). The CDR3 length is 14 residues. The DNA of the CDR3 is TGTGCCAGCAGCCCGGGGACAGGACGCTATACCCTCCACTTT. It is translated as CASSPGTGRYTLHF.

V and J are TRBV9 and TRBJ2-3, with 10 bases fitting TRBD2. Germline-derived CDR1 and CDR2 are SGDLS and YYNGEE. The CDR3 has 15 residues. J was trimmed by 2 bases and V by 4 bases; bases with no gene match: 4. CDR3 region: CASSPTSGFTDTQYF. In DNA, the CDR3 is TGTGCCAGCAGCCCGACTAGCGGGTTCACAGATACGCAGTATTTT.

The chain uses TRBV7-8 and TRBJ2-5, with D unresolved. This CDR3 spans 14 amino acids. Trimming left V 3 bases short and J 2 bases short, with 10 bases between. The germline gives CDR1 SGHVS, CDR2 FQNEAQ. CDR3 in amino acids: CASSFSTIQETQYF. CDR3 bases: TGTGCCAGCAGCTTTAGCACTATACAAGAGACCCAGTACTTC. The full variable domain, completed using reference TRBV7-8 and TRBJ2-5, is GAGVSQSPRYKVAKRGQDVALRCDPISGHVSLFWYQQALGQGPEFLTYFQNEAQLDKSGLPSDRFFAERPEGSVSTLKIQRTQQEDSAVYLCASSFSTIQETQYFGPGTRLLVL.

V usage is TRBV4-2 and J usage is TRBJ2-1; TRBD2 matches 15 bases. Germline-derived CDR1 and CDR2 are LGHNA and YNFKEQ. This CDR3 comprises 17 residues. The V gene end was trimmed by 4 bases and the J gene end by 6 bases; junction bases not matched to a gene: 7. The CDR3 protein is CASSPRKGLAGGNEQFF. DNA for the CDR3: TGTGCCAGCAGCCCCAGAAAGGGACTAGCGGGGGGCAATGAGCAGTTCTTC.

The chain is built from TRBV14 and TRBJ1-2, with 9 bases identical to TRBD1. Looked up from germline, CDR1 is SGHDN and CDR2 is FVKESK. The V segment lost 1 base and the J segment 7 bases; nucleotides outside the gene matches: 4. The CDR3 contains 14 residues. DNA for the CDR3: TGTGCCAGCAGCCAAGTTACAGGGGGCTTTGGCTACACCTTC. Protein: CASSQVTGGFGYTF. Full variable domain (remainder filled in from reference TRBV14 and TRBJ1-2): EAGVTQFPSHSVIEKGQTVTLRCDPISGHDNLYWYRRVMGKEIKFLLHFVKESKQDESGMPNNRFLAERTGGTYSTLKVQPAELEDSGVYFCASSQVTGGFGYTFGSGTRLTVV.

The chain recombines TRBV4-3 with TRBJ2-3; a possible D gene is TRBD1 (6 bases). Germline lookup yields CDR1 LGHNA and CDR2 YSLEER. The V end was cut by 1 base, the J end by 6 bases, with 14 bases between. The length of the CDR3 is 15 residues. CDR3 bases: TGCGCCAGCAGCCAAGTGTGGACAGCCCAGGATACGCAGTATTTT. Protein sequence: CASSQVWTAQDTQYF.

In this sample, this clone turned up once. The genes are TRBV7-9 and TRBJ1-4; TRBD1 matches 8 bases. CDR1 is SEHNR, CDR2 FQNEAQ, per germline (reference sequence). Unmatched junction bases numbered 9, after V lost 6 bases and J lost 6 bases. The CDR3 consists of 15 residues. The CDR3 is CASSGDRPGDEKLFF. CDR3 in DNA: TGTGCCAGCAGTGGGGACAGGCCCGGGGATGAAAAACTGTTTTTT. The entire variable domain, with the rest obtained from reference TRBV7-9 and TRBJ1-4, is as follows: DTGVSQNPRHKITKRGQNVTFRCDPISEHNRLYWYRQTLGQGPEFLTYFQNEAQLEKSRLLSDRFSAERPKGSFSTLEIQRTEQGDSAMYLCASSGDRPGDEKLFFGSGTQLSVL.

This clone was detected only once. The chain combines TRBV13 with TRBJ2-7; TRBD1 aligns across 7 bases. In germline, CDR1 is PRHDT, CDR2 FYEKMQ (reference sequence). The CDR3 contains 22 residues. Unmatched junction bases numbered 27, after V lost 0 bases and J lost 4 bases. The CDR3 is CASSLGLKTGEFQNDQGYEQYF. For the CDR3, the DNA is TGTGCCAGCAGCTTAGGCCTTAAAACAGGGGAATTTCAGAATGATCAGGGATACGAGCAGTACTTC.

The chain combines TRBV28 with TRBJ2-3; 9 nucleotides agree with TRBD2. The CDR3 length is 17 residues. J lost 5 bases, V lost 5 bases, and 14 bases had no gene match. In germline, CDR1 is MDHEN, CDR2 SYDVKM. CDR3 sequence reads: CASSNLISREGQDTQYF. The DNA of the CDR3 is TGTGCCAGCAGTAACTTAATTTCGCGGGAGGGCCAAGATACGCAGTATTTT.